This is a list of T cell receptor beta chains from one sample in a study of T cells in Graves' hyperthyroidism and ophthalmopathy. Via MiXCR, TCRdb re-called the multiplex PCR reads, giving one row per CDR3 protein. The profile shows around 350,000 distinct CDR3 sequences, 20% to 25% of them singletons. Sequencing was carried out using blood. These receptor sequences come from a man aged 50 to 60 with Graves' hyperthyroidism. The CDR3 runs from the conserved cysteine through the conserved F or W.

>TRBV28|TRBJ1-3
CASATQPGGNTIYF
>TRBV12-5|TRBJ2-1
CASGFGTGVNEQFF
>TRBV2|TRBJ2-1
CASSPRTGGDGSSNEQFF
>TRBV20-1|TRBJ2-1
CSVFTDHEQFF
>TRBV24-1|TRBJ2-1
CATSDPTAALKSYNEQFF
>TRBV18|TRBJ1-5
CASSAPGQGEKPQHF
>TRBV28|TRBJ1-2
CASWGPSGGIGYGYTF
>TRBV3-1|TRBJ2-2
CASSQVSVGELFF
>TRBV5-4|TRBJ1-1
CASSLSRRNTEAFF
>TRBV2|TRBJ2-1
CASSGQRGAYNEQFF
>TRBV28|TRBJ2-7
CASSLGQGAGYEQYF
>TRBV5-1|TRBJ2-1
CASSSSISYIEQFF
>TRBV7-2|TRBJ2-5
CASSLAAVVGQETQYF
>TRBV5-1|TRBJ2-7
CASSLEGGGDGEQYF
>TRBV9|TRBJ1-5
CASSPGTGRGQPQHF
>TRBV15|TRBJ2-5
CATSKYRGRETQYF
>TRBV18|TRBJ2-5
CASSRNSITAKQETQYF
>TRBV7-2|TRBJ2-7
CASSQTSAGSYEQYF
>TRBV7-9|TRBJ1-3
CASSRPGSGNTIYF
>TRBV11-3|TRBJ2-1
CASSSGRVSSYNEQFF
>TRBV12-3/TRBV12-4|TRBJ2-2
CASRYRDRGPGELFF
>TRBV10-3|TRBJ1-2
CAISELQGADGYTF
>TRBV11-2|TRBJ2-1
CASSLGLTPSYNEQFF
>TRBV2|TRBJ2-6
CASSINPAGANVLTF
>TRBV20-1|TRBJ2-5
CSARDLDGRVHGTQYF
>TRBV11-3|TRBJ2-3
CASSPASARTQYF
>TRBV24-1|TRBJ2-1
CATSDTDREVNNEQFF
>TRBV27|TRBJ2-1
CASSKRENYNEQFF
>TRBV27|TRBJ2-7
CASSLTGDRQYF
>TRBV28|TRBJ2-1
CASGTVGTNEQFF
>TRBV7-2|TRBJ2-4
CASSRQGASKNIQYF
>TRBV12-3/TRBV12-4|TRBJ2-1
CASSSWEGDDEQFF
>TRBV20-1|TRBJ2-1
CSARGPPEEQFF
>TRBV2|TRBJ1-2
CASSPRDRNYGYTF
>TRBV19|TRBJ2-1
CASSSDHAEGFF
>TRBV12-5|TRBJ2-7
CGSSGSGVRLYEQYF
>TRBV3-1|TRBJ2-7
CASSQEPGANEQYF
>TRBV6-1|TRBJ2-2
CASSWTSGSLTGELFF
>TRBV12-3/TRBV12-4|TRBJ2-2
CASSARQFTGELFF